These T cell receptor beta chains were read from a single sample in a study of lymphopenia after photon versus proton radiotherapy. Clones were sequenced by immunoSEQ multiplex PCR, and TCRdb holds only the in-frame ones, with some missing. The sample consists of about 160,000 clones, less than 90% of them appearing once. This material consisted of peripheral blood, taken from a patient treated with photon-based radiotherapy. These receptors came from a man aged 50 to 59 with gastric cancer. Both conserved end residues are part of each CDR3. The order of the fields is CDR3 DNA, CDR3 protein, V gene, CDR3 length, clone size, D gene, J gene. A D gene is named only where the DNA matches it firmly. Rows may omit the clone size; those that give it use once, few, many or a size class.

cdr3_nt: TGTGCCAGCAGCTTACAGGGATTCCAAGAGACCCAGTACTTC; cdr3_aa: CASSLQGFQETQYF; v_call: TRBV7-9; cdr3_length: 14; clone_size: NA; d_call: NA; j_call: TRBJ2-5
cdr3_nt: TGTGCCAGCCGGACAGGGGGAAACACCATATATTTT; cdr3_aa: CASRTGGNTIYF; v_call: TRBV19; cdr3_length: 12; clone_size: many; d_call: TRBD1; j_call: TRBJ1-3
cdr3_nt: TGTGCCAGCTCACCTAATATCGGATCTGGTGGCGAGCAGTTCTTC; cdr3_aa: CASSPNIGSGGEQFF; v_call: TRBV18; cdr3_length: 15; clone_size: NA; d_call: NA; j_call: TRBJ2-1
cdr3_nt: TGTGCCAGCAGCCAATCGCCCAGTCATGCCTACGAGCAGTACTTC; cdr3_aa: CASSQSPSHAYEQYF; v_call: TRBV16; cdr3_length: 15; clone_size: NA; d_call: NA; j_call: TRBJ2-7
cdr3_nt: TGTGCCAGCAGCTTGGCGGGCGGATTCTCCTACGAGCAGTACTTC; cdr3_aa: CASSLAGGFSYEQYF; v_call: TRBV5-6; cdr3_length: 15; clone_size: NA; d_call: NA; j_call: TRBJ2-7
cdr3_nt: TGTGCCAGCAGCTTAAAAGGGACTTCTCTGGGGGATTACGAGCAGTACTTC; cdr3_aa: CASSLKGTSLGDYEQYF; v_call: TRBV7-3; cdr3_length: 17; clone_size: NA; d_call: NA; j_call: TRBJ2-7
cdr3_nt: TGTGCCAGTACGGCCCGGGACAAGAACTATGGCTACACCTTC; cdr3_aa: CASTARDKNYGYTF; v_call: TRBV19; cdr3_length: 14; clone_size: NA; d_call: NA; j_call: TRBJ1-2
cdr3_nt: TGTGCTAGTGGTACTAGACTAAACACTGAAGCTTTCTTT; cdr3_aa: CASGTRLNTEAFF; v_call: TRBV12-5; cdr3_length: 13; clone_size: NA; d_call: NA; j_call: TRBJ1-1
cdr3_nt: TGCGCCAGCAGCCAAATGGATCCTGGGTACGAGCAGTACTTC; cdr3_aa: CASSQMDPGYEQYF; v_call: TRBV4-1; cdr3_length: 14; clone_size: NA; d_call: NA; j_call: TRBJ2-7
cdr3_nt: TGTGCCAGCAGTGACTTCATCGGGCGACCTTTCTTT; cdr3_aa: CASSDFIGRPFF; v_call: TRBV6-4; cdr3_length: 12; clone_size: NA; d_call: NA; j_call: TRBJ1-1
cdr3_nt: TGTGCCAGCAGCTCCCCCCTCGGCCTCACAGATACGCAGTATTTT; cdr3_aa: CASSSPLGLTDTQYF; v_call: TRBV7-2; cdr3_length: 15; clone_size: NA; d_call: NA; j_call: TRBJ2-3
cdr3_nt: TGTGCCAGCAGCCGTTTCAGGGGCCGTAACACCGGGGAGCTGTTTTTT; cdr3_aa: CASSRFRGRNTGELFF; v_call: TRBV4-2; cdr3_length: 16; clone_size: NA; d_call: NA; j_call: TRBJ2-2
cdr3_nt: TGTGCCAGCAGTTCCTCTGGACTCTCCGGAGAGACCCAGTACTTC; cdr3_aa: CASSSSGLSGETQYF; v_call: TRBV7-3; cdr3_length: 15; clone_size: NA; d_call: NA; j_call: TRBJ2-5
cdr3_nt: TGTGCCAGCAGGGGGATATTAGACACTGAAGCTTTCTTT; cdr3_aa: CASRGILDTEAFF; v_call: TRBV9; cdr3_length: 13; clone_size: NA; d_call: NA; j_call: TRBJ1-1
cdr3_nt: TGTGCCAGTAGATCGGACAGGCTTAACTATGGCTACACCTTC; cdr3_aa: CASRSDRLNYGYTF; v_call: TRBV19; cdr3_length: 14; clone_size: NA; d_call: TRBD1; j_call: TRBJ1-2
cdr3_nt: TGTGCCAGCTCACCACGCGGCCAGGGGGCGGGAGAGACCCAGTACTTC; cdr3_aa: CASSPRGQGAGETQYF; v_call: TRBV18; cdr3_length: 16; clone_size: NA; d_call: TRBD1; j_call: TRBJ2-5
cdr3_nt: TGTGCCAGTAGTGAACAGGGCGCAGATACGCAGTATTTT; cdr3_aa: CASSEQGADTQYF; v_call: TRBV19; cdr3_length: 13; clone_size: once; d_call: NA; j_call: TRBJ2-3
cdr3_nt: TGTGCCTGGAGTGGGGCCTTATACGAGCAGTACTTC; cdr3_aa: CAWSGALYEQYF; v_call: TRBV30; cdr3_length: 12; clone_size: NA; d_call: NA; j_call: TRBJ2-7
cdr3_nt: TGTGCCAGCTCACACCAGGGACAGTCTATACACAATGAGCAGTTCTTC; cdr3_aa: CASSHQGQSIHNEQFF; v_call: TRBV18; cdr3_length: 16; clone_size: NA; d_call: TRBD1; j_call: TRBJ2-1
cdr3_nt: TGTGCCAGCAGTTACTCGAGTGCATACGAGCAGTACTTC; cdr3_aa: CASSYSSAYEQYF; v_call: TRBV6-6; cdr3_length: 13; clone_size: NA; d_call: NA; j_call: TRBJ2-7
cdr3_nt: TGCGCCAGCAGCTTGGCCGGGACTGGGCGGGGCGAGCAGTACTTC; cdr3_aa: CASSLAGTGRGEQYF; v_call: TRBV5-1; cdr3_length: 15; clone_size: NA; d_call: NA; j_call: TRBJ2-7
cdr3_nt: TGCGCCAGCAGCTTGGTGGACTACACAGATACGCAGTATTTT; cdr3_aa: CASSLVDYTDTQYF; v_call: TRBV5-1; cdr3_length: 14; clone_size: NA; d_call: NA; j_call: TRBJ2-3